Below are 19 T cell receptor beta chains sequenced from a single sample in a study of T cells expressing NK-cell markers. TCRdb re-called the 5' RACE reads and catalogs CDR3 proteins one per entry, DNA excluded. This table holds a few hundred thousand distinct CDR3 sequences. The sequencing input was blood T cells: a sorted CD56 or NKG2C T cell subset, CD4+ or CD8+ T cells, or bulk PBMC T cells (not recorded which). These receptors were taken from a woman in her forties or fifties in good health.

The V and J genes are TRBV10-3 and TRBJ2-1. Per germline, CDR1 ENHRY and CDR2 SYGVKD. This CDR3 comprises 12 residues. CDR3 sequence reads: CAISYSYNEQFF.

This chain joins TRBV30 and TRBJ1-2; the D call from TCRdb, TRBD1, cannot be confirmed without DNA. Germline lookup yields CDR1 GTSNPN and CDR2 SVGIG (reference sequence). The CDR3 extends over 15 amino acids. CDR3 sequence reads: CAWSVLRTGGYGYTF.

The CDR3 is CASSTTSVSTDTQYF. V gene TRBV19 combines with J gene TRBJ2-3; checking the TCRdb D call of TRBD2 is not possible without DNA. Looked up from germline, CDR1 is LNHDA and CDR2 is SQIVND (reference sequence). CDR3 length: 15 amino acids.

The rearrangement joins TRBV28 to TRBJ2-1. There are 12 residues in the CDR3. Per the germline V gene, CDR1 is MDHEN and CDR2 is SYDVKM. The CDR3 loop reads CASRNGVGTQFF.

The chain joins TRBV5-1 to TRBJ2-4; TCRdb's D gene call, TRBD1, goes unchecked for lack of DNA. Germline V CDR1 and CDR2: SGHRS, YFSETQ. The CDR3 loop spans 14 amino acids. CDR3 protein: CASSSQTGAGIQYF.

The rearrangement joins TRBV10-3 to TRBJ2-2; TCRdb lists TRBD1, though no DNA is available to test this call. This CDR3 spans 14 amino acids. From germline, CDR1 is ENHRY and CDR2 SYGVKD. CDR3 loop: CAIRRTGDTGELFF.

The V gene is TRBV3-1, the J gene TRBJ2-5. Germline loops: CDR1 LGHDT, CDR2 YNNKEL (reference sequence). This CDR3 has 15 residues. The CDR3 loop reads CASSQAAKRIETQYF.

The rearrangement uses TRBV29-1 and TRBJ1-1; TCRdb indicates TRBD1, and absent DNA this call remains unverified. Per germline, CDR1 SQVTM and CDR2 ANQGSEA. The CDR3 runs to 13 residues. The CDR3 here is CSVCREMNTEAFF.

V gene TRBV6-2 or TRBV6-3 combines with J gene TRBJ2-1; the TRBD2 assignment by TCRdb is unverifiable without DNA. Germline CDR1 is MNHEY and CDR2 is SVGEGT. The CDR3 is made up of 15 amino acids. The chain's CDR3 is CASTEASGLHNEQFF.

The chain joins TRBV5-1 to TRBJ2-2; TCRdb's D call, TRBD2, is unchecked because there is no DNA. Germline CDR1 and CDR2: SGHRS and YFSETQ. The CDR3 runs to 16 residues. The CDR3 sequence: CASTARTSPNTGELFF.

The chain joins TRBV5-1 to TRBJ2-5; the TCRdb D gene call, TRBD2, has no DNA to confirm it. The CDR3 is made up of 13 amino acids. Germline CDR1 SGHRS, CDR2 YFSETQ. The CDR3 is CASSLEGGETQYF.

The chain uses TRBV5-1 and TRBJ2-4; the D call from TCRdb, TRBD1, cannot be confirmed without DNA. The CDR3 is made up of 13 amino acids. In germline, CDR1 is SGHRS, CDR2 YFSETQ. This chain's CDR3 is CASSPSGTNIQYF.

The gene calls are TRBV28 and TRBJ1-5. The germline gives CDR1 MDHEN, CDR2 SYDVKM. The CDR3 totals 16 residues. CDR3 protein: CASSSRGWPPNQPQHF.

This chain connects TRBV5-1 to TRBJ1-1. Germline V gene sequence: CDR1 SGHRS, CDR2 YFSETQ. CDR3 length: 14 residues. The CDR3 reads CASSQRSTDTEAFF.

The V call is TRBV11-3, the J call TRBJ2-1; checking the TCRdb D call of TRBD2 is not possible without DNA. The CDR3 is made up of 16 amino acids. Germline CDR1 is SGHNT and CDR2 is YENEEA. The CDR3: CASSLAPGSSGNEQFF.

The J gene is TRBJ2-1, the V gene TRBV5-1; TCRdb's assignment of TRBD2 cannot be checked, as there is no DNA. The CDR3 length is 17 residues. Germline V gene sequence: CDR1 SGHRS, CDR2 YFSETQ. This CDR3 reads CASSLRRTSGRLNEQFF.

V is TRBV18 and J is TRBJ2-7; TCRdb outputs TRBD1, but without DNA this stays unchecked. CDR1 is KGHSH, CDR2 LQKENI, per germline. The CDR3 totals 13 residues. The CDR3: CASSGTRGDEQYF.

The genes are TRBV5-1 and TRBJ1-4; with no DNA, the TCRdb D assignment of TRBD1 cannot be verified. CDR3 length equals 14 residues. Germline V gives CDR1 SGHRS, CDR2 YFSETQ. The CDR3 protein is CASRQQGKNEKLFF.

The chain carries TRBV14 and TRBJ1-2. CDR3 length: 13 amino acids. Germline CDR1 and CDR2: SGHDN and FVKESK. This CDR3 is CASSQEDYRGYTF.